Listed below are T cell receptor beta chains from one sample, sequenced in a study of control samples from healthy donors and cancer patients. The repertoire was sequenced with immunoSEQ multiplex PCR; TCRdb's copy has only in-frame clones and lacks some. The repertoire includes some 200,000 clones, around 94% of them detected once, and approximately 1.5% sits in the top ten. Sequenced: blood. The receptors were gathered from a man aged 50 to 60 in good health. Both conserved end residues are trimmed from each CDR3. The size of a clone is reported for some rows only, either as once, few or many, or as a class for expanded clones.

size,V,J,CDR3
NA,TRBV24-1,TRBJ1-5,ATSDADRVGNQPQH
NA,TRBV6-1,TRBJ1-1,ASSTLEAFTEAF
NA,TRBV29-1,TRBJ1-1,SVQPVKNTEAF
NA,TRBV10-3,TRBJ2-5,AIKRDSKQETQY
NA,TRBV12-5,TRBJ2-3,ASGSGLGLDTQY
NA,TRBV7-9,TRBJ1-2,ASSLGDRHDGYT
once,TRBV6-5,TRBJ1-5,AIWEQGFGNQPQH
NA,TRBV19,TRBJ2-5,ASRSPRAGQETQY
NA,TRBV18,TRBJ2-6,ATLGDRGRPLSGANVLT
NA,TRBV6-6,TRBJ1-2,ASSPRGEANYGYT
NA,TRBV5-6,TRBJ1-2,ASSELPGGSYGYT
NA,TRBV3-1/TRBV3-2,TRBJ2-2,ASSQYGLGTGELF
once,TRBV24-1,TRBJ2-3,ATSEYTTDTQY
NA,TRBV18,TRBJ1-1,ASSLGTVNTEAF
NA,TRBV15,TRBJ1-2,ATSRERGDYGYT
once,TRBV30,TRBJ1-3,AWSFPIAISGNTIY
once,TRBV7-9,TRBJ2-7,ASSLAGDRGTYEQY
NA,TRBV20-1,TRBJ2-3,SASITSGADTQY
NA,TRBV19,TRBJ2-3,ASSNPGTDTQY
once,TRBV20-1,TRBJ2-5,SVRGQETQY
NA,TRBV19,TRBJ2-1,ASSFPGLPYNEQF
NA,TRBV2,TRBJ1-1,ASSGQGRGTEAF